The clone carrying this T cell receptor (beta chain) appeared a few times. As yet, its antigen is unknown. CDR3 size: 15 residues. After removal of 5 bases from V and 5 bases from J, the junction contained 10 bases not matched to a gene. The V gene's germline CDR1 is SGHAT and CDR2 FQNNGV. The sample belongs to a study of blood T cells in healthy people across ages. Overall study findings and caveats: Older age coincided with a roughly linear decline in TCR beta diversity per million T cells. Long-lived donors carried more naive CD4+ cells and greater diversity than aged donors.

Caucasian individuals from Russia who were healthy and aged about 6 to 90 acted as donors. Through a sample-barcoded 5' primer and a J-beta primer mix, a second PCR was run for roughly 7 to 11 cycles. TCRdb used MiXCR to reprocess the 5' RACE reads, holding one entry per CDR3 protein. This sample has roughly 1.9 million distinct CDR3 sequences, with about 39% found just once. The sequence came from a human donor in good health. The sample taken for sequencing was blood. The chain employs TRBV11-2 and TRBJ2-7; 9 bases line up with TRBD2. The CDR3 region has the DNA TGTGCCAGCAGCCTCCCTGCGGGGGGGCCGCACGAGCAGTACTTC. This gives the protein CASSLPAGGPHEQYF.